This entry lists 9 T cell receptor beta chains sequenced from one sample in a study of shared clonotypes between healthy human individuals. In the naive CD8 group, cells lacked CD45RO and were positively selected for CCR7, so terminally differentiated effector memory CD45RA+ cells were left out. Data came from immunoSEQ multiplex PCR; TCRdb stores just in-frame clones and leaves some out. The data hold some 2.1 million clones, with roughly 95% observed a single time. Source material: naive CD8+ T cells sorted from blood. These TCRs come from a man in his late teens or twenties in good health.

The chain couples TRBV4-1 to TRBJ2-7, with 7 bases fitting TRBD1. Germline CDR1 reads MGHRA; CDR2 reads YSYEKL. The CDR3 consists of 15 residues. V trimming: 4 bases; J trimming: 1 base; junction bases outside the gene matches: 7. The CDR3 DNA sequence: TGCGCCAGCAGCCTAGGGGGCGCAACGTCCTACGAGCAGTACTTC. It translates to CASSLGGATSYEQYF.

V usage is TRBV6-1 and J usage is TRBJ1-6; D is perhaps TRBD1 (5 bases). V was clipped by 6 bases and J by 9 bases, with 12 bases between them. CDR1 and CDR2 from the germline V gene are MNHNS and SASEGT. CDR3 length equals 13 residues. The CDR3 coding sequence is TGTGCCAGCAGCCCGTTAGGGGTTTCACCCCTCCACTTT. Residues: CASSPLGVSPLHF.

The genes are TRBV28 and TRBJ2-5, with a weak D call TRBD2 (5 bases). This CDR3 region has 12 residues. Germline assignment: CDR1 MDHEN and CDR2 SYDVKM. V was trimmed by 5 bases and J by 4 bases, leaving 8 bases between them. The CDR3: CASSLEVETQYF. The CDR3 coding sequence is TGTGCCAGCAGTCTGGAGGTAGAGACCCAGTACTTC.

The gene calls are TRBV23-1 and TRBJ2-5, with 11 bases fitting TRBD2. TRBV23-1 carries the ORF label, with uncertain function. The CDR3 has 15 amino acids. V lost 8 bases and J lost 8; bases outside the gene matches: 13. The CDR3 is CASPKSSGGALTQYF. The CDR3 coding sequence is TGCGCCAGCCCAAAAAGTAGCGGGGGGGCACTCACCCAGTACTTC.

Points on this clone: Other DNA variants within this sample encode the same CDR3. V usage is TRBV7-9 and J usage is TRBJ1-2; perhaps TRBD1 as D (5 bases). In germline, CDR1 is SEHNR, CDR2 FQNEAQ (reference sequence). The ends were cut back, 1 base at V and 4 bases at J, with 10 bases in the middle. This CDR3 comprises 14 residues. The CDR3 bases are TGTGCCAGCAGCTTAGGGGGGTCGGGCTATGGCTACACCTTC. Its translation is CASSLGGSGYGYTF.

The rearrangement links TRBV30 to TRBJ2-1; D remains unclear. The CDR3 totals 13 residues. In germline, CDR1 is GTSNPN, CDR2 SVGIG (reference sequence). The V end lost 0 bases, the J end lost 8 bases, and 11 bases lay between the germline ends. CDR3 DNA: TGTGCCTGGAGTGTGCTAGATACCCATGAGCAGTTCTTC. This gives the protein CAWSVLDTHEQFF.

The DNA of the CDR3 is TGTGCCAGCAGCGTACTGGCGGGAGGTTCCTACGAGCAGTACTTC. Its translation is CASSVLAGGSYEQYF. V is TRBV7-2 and J is TRBJ2-7; 8 nucleotides agree with TRBD2. V lost 5 bases, J lost 1 base, and 7 bases stayed unmatched. CDR3 length: 15 residues. Germline-derived CDR1 and CDR2 are SGHTA and FQGNSA.

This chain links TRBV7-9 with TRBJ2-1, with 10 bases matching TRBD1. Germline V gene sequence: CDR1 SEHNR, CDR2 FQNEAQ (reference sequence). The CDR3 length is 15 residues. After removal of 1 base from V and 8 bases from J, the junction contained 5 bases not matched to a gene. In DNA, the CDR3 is TGTGCCAGCAGCTTAGTGGTAGACAGGGGGCATGAGCAGTTCTTC. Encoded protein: CASSLVVDRGHEQFF. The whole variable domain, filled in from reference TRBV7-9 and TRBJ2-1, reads DTGVSQNPRHKITKRGQNVTFRCDPISEHNRLYWYRQTLGQGPEFLTYFQNEAQLEKSRLLSDRFSAERPKGSFSTLEIQRTEQGDSAMYLCASSLVVDRGHEQFFGPGTRLTVL.

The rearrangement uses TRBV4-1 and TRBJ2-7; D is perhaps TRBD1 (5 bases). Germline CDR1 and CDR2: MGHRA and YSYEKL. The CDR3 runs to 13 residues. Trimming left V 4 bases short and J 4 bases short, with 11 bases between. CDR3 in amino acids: CASSPQGRYEQYF. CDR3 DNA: TGCGCCAGCAGCCCGCAGGGAAGGTACGAGCAGTACTTC.